This T cell receptor beta chain originates from a study of cytomegalovirus exposure and HLA in healthy donors. Study observations and caveats: DRB1 had the most TCR associations and HLA-C the fewest, a later analysis found, with rates varying by HLA locus. Analysis was carried out at a later point, and it linked a missense DCLRE1C variant to TCR beta V- and J-gene trimming.

Points on this clone: Its specificity is unknown.

The PCR had 60 Vbeta and 13 Jbeta primers. The method was immunoSEQ multiplex PCR; TCRdb's version includes in-frame clones alone and lacks a portion of them. The sample holds 40,000 to 55,000 clones, 70% to 80% seen once. Participants comprised healthy donors of bone marrow. Germline lookup yields CDR1 SGHNT and CDR2 YYREEE (reference sequence). Trimming took off 1 base at V and 5 bases at J, with 6 bases between the two ends. There are 12 residues in the CDR3. The chain uses TRBV5-4 and TRBJ1-2; D gene unclear. The sequence was collected from a man aged 25-45 years in good health and CMV-seronegative. Material for sequencing was PBMCs. The CDR3 nucleotides read TGTGCCAGCAGCTTGCCGGGTTATGGCTACACCTTC. This codes for CASSLPGYGYTF. The variable domain in full, with the rest retrieved from reference TRBV5-4 and TRBJ1-2, is ETGVTQSPTHLIKTRGQQVTLRCSSQSGHNTVSWYQQALGQGPQFIFQYYREEENGRGNFPPRFSGLQFPNYSSELNVNALELDDSALYLCASSLPGYGYTFGSGTRLTVV.